These T cell receptor beta chains were read from a single sample in a study of blood T cell repertoires in COVID-19. Profiled with immunoSEQ multiplex PCR; TCRdb holds only in-frame clones, not every one. The table lists 300,000 to 400,000 clones, around 85% of them singletons, with approximately 4.6% in the top ten. Sequencing was carried out using PBMCs or T cells enriched from blood (not recorded which). These receptors all stem from a middle-aged woman with acute COVID-19. Each CDR3 is given with its conserved first and last residue. Each record gives: V gene, D gene, clone size, J gene, CDR3 DNA, CDR3 protein. A D gene is named only where the DNA matches it firmly. Rows give clone size only sometimes, using once, few, many, or a class for an expanded clone.

TRBV7-2	TRBD2	-	TRBJ2-5	TGTGCCAGCACCGATCAACTAGCGGGGGGGGAGACCCAGTACTTC	CASTDQLAGGETQYF
TRBV7-9	-	few	TRBJ1-3	TGTGCCAGCAGCCCCCGCCCTCGGGACTTTGTTTCTGCAAACACCATATATTTT	CASSPRPRDFVSANTIYF
TRBV6-1	TRBD1	once	TRBJ1-1	TGTGCCAGCAGTGACGGAGACAGGGCCGAAGCTTTCTTT	CASSDGDRAEAFF
TRBV28	TRBD1	-	TRBJ1-1	TGTGCCAGCAGTTTCTTAACAGGGGGCACTGAAGCTTTCTTT	CASSFLTGGTEAFF
TRBV27	-	-	TRBJ1-6	TGTGCCAGCAGTTCCCGGGGAGCCTATAATTCACCCCTCCACTTT	CASSSRGAYNSPLHF
TRBV11-2	-	once	TRBJ1-2	TGTGCCAGCAGCTTAATAGGAAGGGGGTTGGATGGCTACACCTTC	CASSLIGRGLDGYTF
TRBV7-8	TRBD1	-	TRBJ2-2	TGTGCCAGCAGCTTGACGAGGACAGGGTACGGCGGGGAGCTGTTTTTT	CASSLTRTGYGGELFF
TRBV6-2/TRBV6-3	TRBD2	-	TRBJ2-1	TGTGCCAGCAGTTACTCGATGTTACTAGCGGGAGGTTCGCATGAGCAGTTCTTC	CASSYSMLLAGGSHEQFF
TRBV5-1	-	-	TRBJ2-2	TGCGCCAGCAACTTACAGGGCCCCCGTACCGGGGAGCTGTTTTTT	CASNLQGPRTGELFF
TRBV19	TRBD1	-	TRBJ1-2	TGTGCCAGTAGTACGCGCATGACCACGGGACAGAGCTACTATGGCTACACCTTC	CASSTRMTTGQSYYGYTF
TRBV7-2	-	-	TRBJ1-5	TGTGCCAGCCAAGGGTTGGGGGGGAATCAGCCCCAGCATTTT	CASQGLGGNQPQHF
TRBV10-3	-	-	TRBJ1-1	TGTGCCATCAATAAGGACAAGATGAACACTGAAGCTTTCTTT	CAINKDKMNTEAFF
TRBV6-1	-	-	TRBJ1-2	TGTGCCAGCAGTGAAGGTGTCCCGGGGTACTATGGCTACACCTTC	CASSEGVPGYYGYTF
TRBV29-1	TRBD1	-	TRBJ1-1	TGCAGCGTTCCCGGACAGGGGGTTCGAACTGAAGCTTTCTTT	CSVPGQGVRTEAFF
TRBV12-3/TRBV12-4	-	-	TRBJ2-1	TGTGCCAGCACCATAGATTCTTTCGAGCAGTTCTTC	CASTIDSFEQFF
TRBV6-2/TRBV6-3	-	-	TRBJ2-3	TGTGCCAGCAGCCCATCTAGCAATAAGGGGGCGCAGTATTTT	CASSPSSNKGAQYF
TRBV5-1	-	-	TRBJ2-3	TGCGCCAGCAGCAACGGGGGACGGCCTAGCACAGATACGCAGTATTTT	CASSNGGRPSTDTQYF
TRBV10-1	TRBD1	-	TRBJ1-4	TGCGCCGCAAACTTGACGATGAGCAGGGACAGGGGTGTCCCCTGGGAAAAACTGTTTTTT	CAANLTMSRDRGVPWEKLFF
TRBV2	TRBD1	-	TRBJ1-5	TGTGCCAGCAGGATGGGGACAGGGGGAAATCAGCCCCAGCATTTT	CASRMGTGGNQPQHF
TRBV7-6	-	-	TRBJ1-2	TGTGCCAGCAGCTTAAGCGAGGCAGGGGTCGGCTACACCTTC	CASSLSEAGVGYTF
TRBV6-5	TRBD1	once	TRBJ1-6	TGTGCCAGCAGCCAACCCGACAGGGTTAATTCACCCCTCCACTTT	CASSQPDRVNSPLHF
TRBV28	-	-	TRBJ2-7	TGTGCCAGCGTCAGGTCTACCTCCTACGAGCAGTACTTC	CASVRSTSYEQYF
TRBV7-3	TRBD1	-	TRBJ2-5	TGTGCCAGCAGCCCACGACAGGGGCGATCGGAGACCCAGTACTTC	CASSPRQGRSETQYF
TRBV9	-	-	TRBJ2-1	TGTGCCAGCAGCGTAGATGAGCGGAACGACTACAATGAGCAGTTCTTC	CASSVDERNDYNEQFF
TRBV29-1	TRBD1	-	TRBJ1-2	TGCAGCGTTGTGACTGTGCAGGGGGCGGCGGGCTACACCTTC	CSVVTVQGAAGYTF
TRBV7-3	TRBD1	-	TRBJ1-6	TGTGCCAGCAGCCCGGGACAGGGGGCACCCCTCCACTTT	CASSPGQGAPLHF
TRBV24-1	-	few	TRBJ1-6	TGTGCCACCAGTGATCCACGATCCGGGACTGAGAATTCACCCCTCCACTTT	CATSDPRSGTENSPLHF
TRBV19	-	once	TRBJ1-5	TGTGCCAGTACCCCCAACAGTCGTAGTTATAGCAATCAGCCCCAGCATTTT	CASTPNSRSYSNQPQHF
TRBV5-4	-	-	TRBJ1-6	TGTGCCAGCAGCTTGGCGGGAGTCCCTCGAATCTCACCCCTCCACTTT	CASSLAGVPRISPLHF
TRBV11-2	-	-	TRBJ2-5	TGTGCCAGCAGCTTAGAGGTTCGGGGAGGGACCCAGTACTTC	CASSLEVRGGTQYF
TRBV12-3/TRBV12-4	TRBD1	-	TRBJ1-5	TGTGCCAGCAGAGGACAGGGCTATCAGCCCCAGCATTTT	CASRGQGYQPQHF
TRBV28	-	-	TRBJ1-6	TGTGCCAGCGCTCCGCCGGGGTCCTATAATTCACCCCTCCACTTT	CASAPPGSYNSPLHF
TRBV19	-	-	TRBJ1-3	TGTGCCAGTAGTATGTCGAACACCATATATTTT	CASSMSNTIYF
TRBV12-3/TRBV12-4	TRBD1	once	TRBJ2-3	TGTGCCAGCAGGACACAGGGGGCAGATACGCAGTATTTT	CASRTQGADTQYF
TRBV10-3	TRBD1	few	TRBJ2-5	TGTGCCATCAGTGACCACAGGGGGCCCTCAAAAGAGACCCAGTACTTC	CAISDHRGPSKETQYF
TRBV19	TRBD1	few	TRBJ2-4	TGTGCCAGCAGGAGGGGGACAGGGACGTACATTCAGTACTTC	CASRRGTGTYIQYF
TRBV3-1/TRBV3-2	TRBD1	-	TRBJ1-6	TGTGCCAGCAGCGCCAGGGGGACAGGGGGCCTTAATTCACCCCTCCACTTT	CASSARGTGGLNSPLHF
TRBV7-2	TRBD1	-	TRBJ1-5	TGTGCCAGCAGCCGGACAGGGGATCAGCCCCAGCATTTT	CASSRTGDQPQHF
TRBV4-1	TRBD2	-	TRBJ2-2	TGCGCCAGCAGCCAAGATAGCGGGAGTCTTACCACCGGGGAGCTGTTTTTT	CASSQDSGSLTTGELFF
TRBV5-1	-	once	TRBJ1-4	TGCGCCAGCAGCGTAGGCTGGCAGGGGAATGAAAAACTGTTTTTT	CASSVGWQGNEKLFF
TRBV6-5	-	-	TRBJ1-2	TGTGCCAGCAATGCCAGGGGCCTGGGGAAGGGCTACACCTTC	CASNARGLGKGYTF
TRBV29-1	TRBD1	-	TRBJ1-4	TGCAGCGTGAACAGGGGGCTGGGTGAAAAACTGTTTTTT	CSVNRGLGEKLFF
TRBV7-9	TRBD1	-	TRBJ1-1	TGTGCCAGCAGCCCGGACAGGGAAGGTACTGAAGCTTTCTTT	CASSPDREGTEAFF
TRBV11-3	-	-	TRBJ2-1	TGTGCCAGCAGCGTGCGGTTATACAATGAGCAGTTCTTC	CASSVRLYNEQFF
TRBV9	-	-	TRBJ1-3	TGTGCCAGCAGCGTAGGTCCCGAGAGCTTCTCTGGAAACACCATATATTTT	CASSVGPESFSGNTIYF